This T cell receptor (beta chain) was sequenced for a study of beta chain features in type 1 diabetes. Every isolated RNA sample was fully reverse transcribed, so sequencing captured expressed TCRB transcripts. Libraries were prepared by immunoSEQ multiplex PCR; TCRdb keeps only in-frame clonotypes and omits some of them. The data show 400,000 to 550,000 clones, about 10% seen once. CDR1 and CDR2 from the germline V gene are SEHNR and FQNEAQ (reference sequence). The V gene lost 5 bases and the J gene lost 1 base, with 8 bases spanning the gap. The CDR3 is made up of 13 amino acids. The chain combines TRBV7-9 with TRBJ1-1; D is unresolved. The sequence came from a woman younger than 35 in good health. The sequencing sample was made of naive CD4+ T cells from blood. CDR3 protein: CASSGSWNTEAFF. The CDR3 bases are TGTGCCAGCAGCGGCAGCTGGAACACTGAAGCTTTCTTT.